A single sample gave rise to the 30 T cell receptor beta chains below, sequenced in a study of blood T cell repertoires in COVID-19. Assay used: immunoSEQ multiplex PCR; TCRdb lists only in-frame clones, some missing. The sample shows 150,000 to 200,000 clones, around 87% of them seen only once. Sequenced: peripheral blood. These receptors were obtained from a middle-aged man with active or convalescent COVID-19.

The chain links TRBV27 to TRBJ1-5; 9 bases fit TRBD1. After removal of 5 bases from V and 5 bases from J, the junction contained 13 bases not matched to a gene. This CDR3 spans 17 amino acids. The germline CDR1 and CDR2 sequences are MNHEY and SMNVEV (reference sequence). The DNA of the CDR3 is TGTGCCAGCAGTCTAATCCGGGACAGGGCCCTTTATCAGCCCCAGCATTTT. Its translation is CASSLIRDRALYQPQHF.

This chain joins TRBV24-1 and TRBJ2-1, with D unresolved. CDR1 and CDR2 from the germline V gene are KGHDR and SFDVKD. CDR3 length equals 13 residues. With 4 bases removed from V and 8 bases from J, the gap between germline ends came to 11 bases. CDR3 protein: CATSDPRWDEQFF. In DNA, the CDR3 is TGTGCCACCAGTGACCCGCGGTGGGATGAGCAGTTCTTC.

The chain employs TRBV28 and TRBJ2-7; 8 bases fit TRBD1. Germline CDR1 and CDR2: MDHEN and SYDVKM. V lost 5 bases to trimming and J lost 4 bases; unmatched junction nucleotides: 10. The CDR3 has 15 residues. CDR3 residues: CASSPGTGFNYEQYF. In nucleotides, the CDR3 is TGTGCCAGCAGTCCCGGGACAGGCTTTAATTACGAGCAGTACTTC.

In its sample, this clone was seen a few times. This sequence joins TRBV4-1 and TRBJ2-2, with TRBD1 identical over 7 bases. V was pared by 2 bases and J by 10 bases, with 10 bases of the junction left unmatched. Germline lookup yields CDR1 MGHRA and CDR2 YSYEKL. The CDR3 length is 15 residues. This CDR3 is CASSQIHRGRKELFF. In DNA form, the CDR3 reads TGCGCCAGCAGCCAAATTCACAGGGGAAGGAAGGAGCTGTTTTTT.

This clone was detected once. The chain couples TRBV7-9 to TRBJ1-2; 7 nucleotides agree with TRBD1. Trimming removed 5 bases from V and 2 bases from J; junction bases left unmatched: 5. This CDR3 has 14 amino acids. Looked up from germline, CDR1 is SEHNR and CDR2 is FQNEAQ (reference sequence). Here the CDR3 DNA reads TGTGCCAGCAGCACCACACAGGGGAACTATGGCTACACCTTC. Residues: CASSTTQGNYGYTF.

V is TRBV7-2 and J is TRBJ1-1; D possibly corresponds to TRBD1 (5 bases). The CDR3 runs to 15 residues. The V gene's germline CDR1 is SGHTA and CDR2 FQGNSA. The V end was cut by 0 bases, the J end by 1 base, with 9 bases between. CDR3 DNA sequence: TGTGCCAGCAGCTTAGCGGGAAGGGGGAACACTGAAGCTTTCTTT. It specifies CASSLAGRGNTEAFF.

The chain employs TRBV9 and TRBJ2-2; TRBD2 matches 7 bases. The CDR3 extends over 17 amino acids. The V gene's germline CDR1 is SGDLS and CDR2 YYNGEE. J was trimmed by 3 bases and V by 4 bases; bases with no gene match: 12. DNA for the CDR3: TGTGCCAGCAGCACCCGGGACTATTCACTGTACACCGGGGAGCTGTTTTTT. This sequence encodes CASSTRDYSLYTGELFF. Full variable domain (missing parts from reference TRBV9 and TRBJ2-2): DSGVTQTPKHLITATGQRVTLRCSPRSGDLSVYWYQQSLDQGLQFLIQYYNGEERAKGNILERFSAQQFPDLHSELNLSSLELGDSALYFCASSTRDYSLYTGELFFGEGSRLTVL.

The chain couples TRBV7-2 to TRBJ2-7, with TRBD1 as a possible D gene (5 bases). The CDR3 has 13 amino acids. CDR1 is SGHTA, CDR2 FQGNSA, per germline. V was cut by 1 base and J by 2 bases, with 6 bases left in between. CDR3 residues: CASSLDRPYEQYF. CDR3 in DNA: TGTGCCAGCAGCTTAGACAGGCCCTACGAGCAGTACTTC.

The CDR3: CASSPLLNQPQHF. Written as DNA, the CDR3 is TGTGCCAGCAGTCCACTCCTCAATCAGCCCCAGCATTTT. The rearrangement uses TRBV27 and TRBJ1-5; D unresolved. Trimming shortened V by 5 bases and J by 3 bases, and 8 bases separated the two germline ends. CDR1 and CDR2 from the germline V gene are MNHEY and SMNVEV (reference sequence). CDR3 size: 13 residues.

This clone was seen once. The junction does not match germline at one end; this may be a read error. The chain links TRBV6-5 to TRBJ2-5; the D gene is possibly TRBD1 (6 bases). CDR3 length: 14 amino acids. Germline V gene sequence: CDR1 MNHEY, CDR2 SVGAGI. CDR3 residues: CASSYSQGQVTQYF. CDR3 sequence (DNA): TGTGCCAGCAGTTACTCGCAGGGGCAAGTGACCCAGTACTTC.

The chain recombines TRBV4-1 with TRBJ1-4, with D perhaps matching TRBD1 (5 bases). The V gene's germline CDR1 is MGHRA and CDR2 YSYEKL. The CDR3 runs to 17 residues. The V and J ends lost 0 bases and 5 bases respectively, with 16 bases between them. In nucleotides, the CDR3 is TGCGCCAGCAGCCAAGATATTAACCAGGGATTAAATGAAAAACTGTTTTTT. This gives the protein CASSQDINQGLNEKLFF.

The rearrangement links TRBV19 to TRBJ1-4, with D unclear. Between the trimmed V and J ends, which lost 3 bases and 5 bases, there was a span of 13 bases. The germline CDR1 and CDR2 sequences are LNHDA and SQIVND (reference sequence). The CDR3 loop spans 15 amino acids. This chain's CDR3 is CASSIVGIENEKLFF. The CDR3 DNA reads as TGTGCCAGTAGTATTGTGGGCATAGAGAATGAAAAACTGTTTTTT. The full variable domain, completed using reference TRBV19 and TRBJ1-4, is DGGITQSPKYLFRKEGQNVTLSCEQNLNHDAMYWYRQDPGQGLRLIYYSQIVNDFQKGDIAEGYSVSREKKESFPLTVTSAQKNPTAFYLCASSIVGIENEKLFFGSGTQLSVL.

V and J are TRBV25-1 and TRBJ2-6, with TRBD2 identical over 7 bases. The CDR3 has 17 residues. The V gene's germline CDR1 is MGHDK and CDR2 SYGVNS. J was trimmed by 1 base and V by 4 bases; bases with no gene match: 7. The CDR3: CASSGRGVKSGANVLTF. In DNA form, the CDR3 reads TGTGCCAGCAGTGGCCGGGGGGTTAAATCTGGGGCCAACGTCCTGACTTTC.

V usage is TRBV5-1 and J usage is TRBJ2-5; possibly TRBD2 for D (6 bases). Trimming cost V 4 bases and J 3 bases, with 22 bases left between them. Germline CDR1 is SGHRS and CDR2 is YFSETQ. The CDR3 extends over 17 amino acids. In DNA form, the CDR3 reads TGCGCCAGCAGCCCTGGCCGCAGGGTTCCTAGCGAAGAGACCCAGTACTTC. Its protein is CASSPGRRVPSEETQYF.

This chain connects TRBV7-9 to TRBJ1-5, with unresolved D. Trimming removed 1 base from V and 0 bases from J, with 10 bases in between. Germline V lookup: CDR1 SEHNR, CDR2 FQNEAQ (reference sequence). The CDR3 length is 16 residues. The CDR3 protein is CASSLGSGSSNQPQHF. In DNA form, the CDR3 reads TGTGCCAGCAGCTTAGGCTCCGGGTCTAGCAATCAGCCCCAGCATTTT.

This chain uses TRBV6-5 with TRBJ1-2, with 12 nucleotides matching TRBD1. J lost 3 bases, V lost 6 bases, and 5 bases had no gene match. This CDR3 has 15 residues. Germline V gene data show CDR1 as MNHEY and CDR2 as SVGAGI. The CDR3 region has the DNA TGTGCCAGCAGGACAGGGACAGGGGGCGACTATGGCTACACCTTC. Translated: CASRTGTGGDYGYTF.

The chain carries TRBV11-2 and TRBJ1-1; D uncertain. Per the germline V gene, CDR1 is SGHAT and CDR2 is FQNNGV. CDR3 length: 13 residues. Trimming shortened V by 0 bases and J by 6 bases, and 8 bases separated the two germline ends. The CDR3 here is CASSLDLIAEAFF. CDR3 DNA: TGTGCCAGCAGCTTAGATCTGATAGCTGAAGCTTTCTTT.

The chain links TRBV11-2 to TRBJ1-4; D is perhaps TRBD1 (6 bases). The V and J ends lost 5 bases and 8 bases respectively, with 15 bases between them. This CDR3 contains 14 residues. Germline loops: CDR1 SGHAT, CDR2 FQNNGV. In nucleotides, the CDR3 is TGTGCCAGCAGCCGGGACACCTTGAGGGAAAAACTGTTTTTT. Translated: CASSRDTLREKLFF.

The J gene is TRBJ1-6, the V gene TRBV19; D is undetermined. The CDR3 is 14 amino acids. Germline CDR1 and CDR2: LNHDA and SQIVND (reference sequence). The ends were cut back, 3 bases at V and 3 bases at J, with 6 bases in the middle. CDR3 loop: CASSISFYNSPLHF. The CDR3 DNA sequence: TGTGCCAGTAGTATCTCTTTCTATAATTCACCCCTCCACTTT.

This clone was detected a few times. The sample holds other DNA sequences that translate to the same CDR3. The rearrangement links TRBV27 to TRBJ2-1; 8 positions match TRBD2. Germline values: CDR1 MNHEY, CDR2 SMNVEV (reference sequence). With V trimmed by 5 bases and J by 6 bases, 9 bases remained unmatched. This CDR3 is 15 amino acids long. The CDR3 spells CASSPLAGGGNEQFF. For the CDR3, the DNA is TGTGCCAGCAGTCCACTAGCCGGGGGGGGCAATGAGCAGTTCTTC.

This rearrangement joins TRBV9 to TRBJ2-1; TRBD2 agrees at 14 bases. Germline CDR1 SGDLS, CDR2 YYNGEE. The junction had 12 bases not matched to a gene; V was cut back by 4 bases and J by 6 bases. This CDR3 comprises 18 residues. CDR3 sequence (DNA): TGTGCCAGCAGCACCTCACTCAAGGGGACTAGCGGGGGCAATGAGCAGTTCTTC. This translates into CASSTSLKGTSGGNEQFF. The whole variable domain, filled in from reference TRBV9 and TRBJ2-1, reads DSGVTQTPKHLITATGQRVTLRCSPRSGDLSVYWYQQSLDQGLQFLIQYYNGEERAKGNILERFSAQQFPDLHSELNLSSLELGDSALYFCASSTSLKGTSGGNEQFFGPGTRLTVL.

The J gene is TRBJ2-2, the V gene TRBV5-1; no reliable D call. The V gene's germline CDR1 is SGHRS and CDR2 YFSETQ. V lost 5 bases and J lost 3, with 11 bases in between. CDR3 length equals 14 residues. For the CDR3, the DNA is TGCGCCAGCAGTAATTCTAGAGACACCGGGGAGCTGTTTTTT. Translating it yields CASSNSRDTGELFF.

This sequence joins TRBV4-3 and TRBJ2-7; 8 bases are a match to TRBD2. The germline V gene encodes CDR1 LGHNA and CDR2 YSLEER. The CDR3 is 15 amino acids. The J segment lost 6 bases and the V segment lost 4 bases, leaving 11 bases of the junction unmatched. Written as DNA, the CDR3 is TGCGCCAGCAGCCGAGGCCTCGGGGGGGTGCTCGAGCAGTACTTC. It yields the protein CASSRGLGGVLEQYF.

The gene calls are TRBV10-3 and TRBJ1-1; unclear D gene. The CDR3 spans 13 residues. V was clipped by 6 bases and J by 0 bases, with 8 bases between them. The germline CDR1 and CDR2 sequences are ENHRY and SYGVKD. Here the CDR3 DNA reads TGTGCCATCAGGCGAAAGTTGAACACTGAAGCTTTCTTT. Its protein product is CAIRRKLNTEAFF.

The chain couples TRBV2 to TRBJ1-2; D may be TRBD1 (5 bases). The CDR3 is 14 residues long. Germline values: CDR1 SNHLY, CDR2 FYNNEI. V lost 4 bases and J lost 7, with 16 bases in between. CDR3 sequence (DNA): TGTGCCAGCAGTGTCACCAGGGAAATGTTTGGCTACACCTTC. It codes for CASSVTREMFGYTF.

The CDR3 sequence is CAWSVATDNQPQHF. The CDR3 DNA sequence: TGTGCCTGGAGTGTCGCGACAGACAATCAGCCCCAGCATTTT. This rearrangement joins TRBV30 to TRBJ1-5, with D possibly being TRBD1 (5 bases). Trimming stripped 0 bases from V and 3 bases from J, with 9 bases between. The CDR3 covers 14 residues. Per germline, CDR1 GTSNPN and CDR2 SVGIG (reference sequence).

This rearrangement joins TRBV15 to TRBJ2-2, with D unclear. Trimming cost V 0 bases and J 2 bases, with 7 bases left between them. The CDR3 is 15 residues long. The V gene's germline CDR1 is LNHNV and CDR2 YYDKDF (reference sequence). The CDR3 bases are TGTGCCACCAGCAGAGATCCCGTAAACACCGGGGAGCTGTTTTTT. Translation: CATSRDPVNTGELFF.

The CDR3 region has the DNA TGTGCCAGCACCACAACACCGTCCTCCTATGGCTACACCTTC. Its protein product is CASTTTPSSYGYTF. V gene TRBV28 combines with J gene TRBJ1-2; no reliable D call. Germline V gene data show CDR1 as MDHEN and CDR2 as SYDVKM. Trimming left V 7 bases short and J 4 bases short, with 16 bases between. The length of the CDR3 is 14 residues.

This chain uses TRBV28 with TRBJ1-5; D remains unclear. Germline CDR1 is MDHEN and CDR2 is SYDVKM. V lost 4 bases, J lost 3 bases, and 13 bases lay in between. The CDR3 is 15 residues long. The CDR3 DNA is TGTGCCAGCAGTTCACTTGAGGAGGCCAATCAGCCCCAGCATTTT. Protein product: CASSSLEEANQPQHF.

The chain has TRBV10-3 and TRBJ2-7; 12 nucleotides line up with TRBD2. The CDR3 has 14 amino acids. With 7 bases clipped from V and 1 base from J, the junction kept 2 bases outside the gene matches. Germline V gene sequence: CDR1 ENHRY, CDR2 SYGVKD. This chain's CDR3 is CAITSGGESYEQYF. The CDR3 DNA reads TGTGCCATCACTAGCGGGGGGGAGTCCTACGAGCAGTACTTC.